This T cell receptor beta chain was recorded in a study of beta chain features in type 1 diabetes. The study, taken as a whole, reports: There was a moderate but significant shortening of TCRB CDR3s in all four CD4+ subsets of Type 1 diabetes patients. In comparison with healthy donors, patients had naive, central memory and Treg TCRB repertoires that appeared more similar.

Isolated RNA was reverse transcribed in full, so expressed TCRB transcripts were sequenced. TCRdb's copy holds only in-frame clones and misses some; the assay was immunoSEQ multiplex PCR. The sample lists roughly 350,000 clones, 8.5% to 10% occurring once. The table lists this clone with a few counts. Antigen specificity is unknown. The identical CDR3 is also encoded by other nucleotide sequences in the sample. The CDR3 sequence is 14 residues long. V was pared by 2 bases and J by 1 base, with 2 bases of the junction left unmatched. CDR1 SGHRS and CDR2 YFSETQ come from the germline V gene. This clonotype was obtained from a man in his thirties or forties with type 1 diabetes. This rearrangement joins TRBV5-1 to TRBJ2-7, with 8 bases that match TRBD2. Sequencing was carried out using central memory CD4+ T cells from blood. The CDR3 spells CASSFSSGSYEQYF. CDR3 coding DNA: TGCGCCAGCAGCTTCTCTAGCGGGTCCTACGAGCAGTACTTC. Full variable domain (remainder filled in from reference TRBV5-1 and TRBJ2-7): KAGVTQTPRYLIKTRGQQVTLSCSPISGHRSVSWYQQTPGQGLQFLFEYFSETQRNKGNFPGRFSGRQFSNSRSEMNVSTLELGDSALYLCASSFSSGSYEQYFGPGTRLTVT.